What follows are 10 T cell receptor beta chains derived from one specimen sequenced in a study of blood T cell repertoires in COVID-19. The table came from immunoSEQ multiplex PCR; TCRdb's copy has only in-frame clones and leaves some out. The sample lists about 86,000 clones, about 87% occurring once. The material sequenced was peripheral blood. The receptors originated from a human donor in a cohort sampled during active COVID-19.

This clone appeared a few times. The V call is TRBV5-1, the J call TRBJ1-2; TRBD1 matches at 10 bases. CDR1 is SGHRS and CDR2 is YFSETQ in the germline V gene. The length of the CDR3 is 13 residues. The V gene end was trimmed by 4 bases and the J gene end by 8 bases; junction bases not matched to a gene: 5. CDR3 sequence: CASSPGQGQGYTF. The CDR3 nucleotides are TGCGCCAGCAGCCCGGGACAGGGGCAGGGCTACACCTTC.

The chain joins TRBV5-4 to TRBJ2-1; 7 nucleotides line up with TRBD2. The ends lost 4 bases at V and 12 bases at J; junction bases unmatched: 13. Germline CDR1 and CDR2: SGHNT and YYREEE (reference sequence). There are 14 residues in the CDR3. The CDR3 nucleotides read TGTGCCAGCAGCCCCGCTAGCGGCCAACGAAGGCAGTTCTTC. Its protein is CASSPASGQRRQFF. Drawing the rest from reference TRBV5-4 and TRBJ2-1, the complete variable domain is ETGVTQSPTHLIKTRGQQVTLRCSSQSGHNTVSWYQQALGQGPQFIFQYYREEENGRGNFPPRFSGLQFPNYSSELNVNALELDDSALYLCASSPASGQRRQFFGPGTRLTVL.

The chain links TRBV28 to TRBJ1-5, with D possibly TRBD1 on 6 matching bases. The length of the CDR3 is 15 residues. Germline assignment: CDR1 MDHEN and CDR2 SYDVKM. V dropped 3 bases and J dropped 6 bases, with 15 bases sitting between them. CDR3 coding DNA: TGTGCCAGCAGTTTGCTGGACAGTTCAGCTCAGCCCCAGCATTTT. Its translation is CASSLLDSSAQPQHF.

The gene calls are TRBV5-1 and TRBJ2-5, with TRBD2 matching over 7 bases. V lost 1 base and J lost 5; bases outside the gene matches: 5. The CDR3 is 14 amino acids. The V gene's germline CDR1 is SGHRS and CDR2 YFSETQ. In nucleotides, the CDR3 is TGCGCCAGCAGCTTGCCGGGAGGCGGGGAGACCCAGTACTTC. Encoded protein: CASSLPGGGETQYF.

The genes are TRBV6-5 and TRBJ2-1, with 8 nucleotides matching TRBD2. The CDR3 consists of 15 residues. Germline V gives CDR1 MNHEY, CDR2 SVGAGI. V shed 10 bases and J 6 bases; nucleotides not matched to a gene: 14. The CDR3 coding sequence is TGTGCCACAAAACCCTTAGCGGGGCAGGGCAATGAGCAGTTCTTC. Translated: CATKPLAGQGNEQFF.

The chain carries TRBV6-4 and TRBJ2-3, with a weak D call TRBD2 (6 bases). The length of the CDR3 is 15 residues. V was cut by 3 bases and J by 1 base, with 11 bases left in between. CDR1 is MRHNA, CDR2 SNTAGT, per germline. The CDR3 DNA follows: TGTGCCAGCAGTGAGGAGGGCTCTGGCACAGATACGCAGTATTTT. Amino acids: CASSEEGSGTDTQYF.

The V and J genes are TRBV30 and TRBJ1-3; no clear D gene. The CDR3 sequence is 13 residues long. V was cut by 1 base and J by 0 bases, with 4 bases left in between. Germline CDR1 reads GTSNPN; CDR2 reads SVGIG (reference sequence). The CDR3 DNA sequence: TGTGCCTGGAGTGGGAGCTCTGGAAACACCATATATTTT. It is translated as CAWSGSSGNTIYF. The entire variable domain, with the rest obtained from reference TRBV30 and TRBJ1-3, is as follows: SQTIHQWPATLVQPVGSPLSLECTVEGTSNPNLYWYRQAAGRGLQLLFYSVGIGQISSEVPQNLSASRPQDRQFILSSKKLLLSDSGFYLCAWSGSSGNTIYFGEGSWLTVV.

This clone was detected only a few times. The chain couples TRBV7-3 to TRBJ1-2; 10 bases are a match to TRBD1. Germline V gene sequence: CDR1 SGHTA, CDR2 FQGTGA. The CDR3 has 14 amino acids. With V trimmed by 5 bases and J by 8 bases, 8 bases remained unmatched. The chain's CDR3 is CASSVTGGAWGYTF. DNA for the CDR3: TGTGCCAGCAGCGTGACAGGGGGCGCATGGGGCTACACCTTC. Combining the CDR3 with reference TRBV7-3 and TRBJ1-2 gives the whole variable domain GAGVSQTPSNKVTEKGKYVELRCDPISGHTALYWYRQSLGQGPEFLIYFQGTGAADDSGLPNDRFFAVRPEGSVSTLKIQRTERGDSAVYLCASSVTGGAWGYTFGSGTRLTVV.

The rearrangement uses TRBV20-1 and TRBJ2-1; D perhaps matches TRBD2 (6 bases). Germline V gene data show CDR1 as DFQATT and CDR2 as SNEGSKA (reference sequence). The CDR3 runs 15 residues. V was clipped by 3 bases and J by 4 bases, with 16 bases between them. The DNA of the CDR3 is TGCAGTGCTAGTACGGGAGCGGTTGAGTACAATGAGCAGTTCTTC. Its translation is CSASTGAVEYNEQFF.

The V call is TRBV12-3 or TRBV12-4, the J call TRBJ1-2, with 9 positions matching TRBD1. CDR3 length equals 13 residues. The V gene end was trimmed by 10 bases and the J gene end by 8 bases; junction bases not matched to a gene: 11. This chain's CDR3 is CATQGQGQRGYTF. CDR3 coding DNA: TGTGCCACCCAAGGACAGGGGCAACGAGGCTACACCTTC.